The source of this T cell receptor (beta chain) is a study of human CD8 memory T cell subsets. Germline CDR1 SGHVS, CDR2 FNYEAQ. There are 15 residues in the CDR3. The phenotype assigned to stem-like memory CD8+ T cells (TSTEM) was CCR7+ PD-1- TIGIT-. The authors enriched total CD8+ T cells by negative magnetic separation. RNA came from duplicate vials of 150,000 sorted CD8+ T cells per subset. UMI-labeled 5' RACE yielded the TCR beta libraries. In the source study's methods: Clonotype counts of functional CDR3 beta ranged from about 2,900 to 20,000 in each TCR beta library. From its re-call of the 5' RACE reads, TCRdb lists each CDR3 protein once, without DNA. The V and J calls follow TCRdb's processing rather than the paper's. This table lists about 17,000 distinct CDR3 sequences.

This chain uses TRBV7-6 with TRBJ2-1. This sequence originates from a human donor in good health. Source material: CD8+ stem-like memory T cells (TSCM and TCM) sorted from PBMCs. Subset denoted: stem-like memory CD8 T cells (TSTEM), CCR7+ PD-1- TIGIT-. The CDR3 region is CASSLGGRSYNEQFF.